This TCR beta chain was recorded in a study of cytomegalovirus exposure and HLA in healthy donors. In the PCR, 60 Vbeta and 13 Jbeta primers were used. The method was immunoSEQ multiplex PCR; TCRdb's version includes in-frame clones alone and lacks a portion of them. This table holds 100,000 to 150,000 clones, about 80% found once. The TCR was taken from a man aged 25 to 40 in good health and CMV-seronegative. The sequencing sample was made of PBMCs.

CDR3 loop: CASSSAGKTHTEAFF. The CDR3 bases are TGCGCCAGCAGCTCCGCAGGGAAGACGCACACTGAAGCTTTCTTT. The chain uses TRBV5-1 and TRBJ1-1, with D perhaps TRBD1 (5 bases). This CDR3 spans 15 amino acids. CDR1 and CDR2 (germline): SGHRS, YFSETQ. Deletions cut 3 bases from V and 3 bases from J, with 15 bases between.